This is a list of T cell receptor beta chains from one sample in a study of cytomegalovirus exposure and HLA in healthy donors. The protocol was immunoSEQ multiplex PCR, while the TCRdb copy is restricted to in-frame clones and leaves out a portion. The sample holds 150,000 or so clones, 70% seen once. Sample: PBMCs. These receptors all come from a man aged 18 to 29 in good health and CMV-seropositive. Both conserved end residues are part of each CDR3. The order of the fields is CDR3 protein, CDR3 DNA, V gene, clone size, J gene, D gene. D genes are given only for firm matches. Size tells how often a clone was seen (once, few, many) or the class of an expanded clone, and some rows leave it out.

CDR3 protein: CASSLDMGQGTSYSNQPQHF
CDR3 DNA: TGTGCCAGCAGCTTAGACATGGGACAGGGGACCTCCTATAGCAATCAGCCCCAGCATTTT
V gene: TRBV12-1
clone size: NA
J gene: TRBJ1-5
D gene: NA

CDR3 protein: CASSFQRGGAGYGYTF
CDR3 DNA: TGTGCCAGCAGCTTCCAACGGGGGGGCGCGGGCTATGGCTACACCTTC
V gene: TRBV7-9
clone size: NA
J gene: TRBJ1-2
D gene: NA

CDR3 protein: CASSLALKDRERGYTF
CDR3 DNA: TGTGCCAGCAGCTTGGCCCTCAAGGACAGGGAGAGGGGCTACACCTTC
V gene: TRBV5-6
clone size: NA
J gene: TRBJ1-2
D gene: TRBD1

CDR3 protein: CASSLGTRGGANVLTF
CDR3 DNA: TGTGCCAGCAGCTTAGGAACTCGGGGTGGGGCCAACGTCCTGACTTTC
V gene: TRBV7-8
clone size: NA
J gene: TRBJ2-6
D gene: NA

CDR3 protein: CAISRDQETQYF
CDR3 DNA: TGTGCCATCAGTCGGGACCAAGAGACCCAGTACTTC
V gene: TRBV10-3
clone size: NA
J gene: TRBJ2-5
D gene: NA

CDR3 protein: CASSYSRGYNEQFF
CDR3 DNA: TGTGCCAGCAGTTACTCGAGGGGGTACAATGAGCAGTTCTTC
V gene: TRBV6-6
clone size: once
J gene: TRBJ2-1
D gene: NA

CDR3 protein: CASRRNPGQGARGYGYTF
CDR3 DNA: TGTGCCAGCAGAAGGAATCCGGGACAGGGGGCGCGGGGCTATGGCTACACCTTC
V gene: TRBV27
clone size: NA
J gene: TRBJ1-2
D gene: TRBD1

CDR3 protein: CASSLALAEQETQYF
CDR3 DNA: TGCGCCAGCAGCTTGGCCCTAGCGGAACAAGAGACCCAGTACTTC
V gene: TRBV5-1
clone size: once
J gene: TRBJ2-5
D gene: TRBD2

CDR3 protein: CASSQRAGTNTGELFF
CDR3 DNA: TGTGCCAGCAGCCAAAGGGCGGGTACGAACACCGGGGAGCTGTTTTTT
V gene: TRBV7-9
clone size: many
J gene: TRBJ2-2
D gene: NA

CDR3 protein: CASSLLPGQEALAFF
CDR3 DNA: TGCGCCAGCAGCTTGCTCCCCGGACAGGAAGCCTTGGCTTTCTTT
V gene: TRBV5-1
clone size: NA
J gene: TRBJ1-1
D gene: TRBD1

CDR3 protein: CASYREGSGNTIYF
CDR3 DNA: TGTGCCAGTTACAGAGAAGGCTCTGGAAACACCATATATTTT
V gene: TRBV6-1
clone size: NA
J gene: TRBJ1-3
D gene: NA

CDR3 protein: CASSPPTDRGRGYTF
CDR3 DNA: TGTGCCAGCTCACCACCAACCGACAGGGGGCGAGGCTACACCTTC
V gene: TRBV18
clone size: NA
J gene: TRBJ1-2
D gene: TRBD1

CDR3 protein: CAWYTGGNTEAFF
CDR3 DNA: TGTGCCTGGTATACAGGGGGGAACACTGAAGCTTTCTTT
V gene: TRBV30
clone size: NA
J gene: TRBJ1-1
D gene: TRBD1

CDR3 protein: CSVESSATNEKLFF
CDR3 DNA: TGCAGCGTTGAGAGCTCGGCAACTAATGAAAAACTGTTTTTT
V gene: TRBV29-1
clone size: NA
J gene: TRBJ1-4
D gene: NA

CDR3 protein: CASSVSGTDTQYF
CDR3 DNA: TGTGCCAGCAGCGTTAGCGGGACAGATACGCAGTATTTT
V gene: TRBV9
clone size: NA
J gene: TRBJ2-3
D gene: TRBD2

CDR3 protein: CSGSIAGGPNEQFF
CDR3 DNA: TGCAGCGGCTCAATTGCGGGGGGTCCAAATGAGCAGTTCTTC
V gene: TRBV29-1
clone size: NA
J gene: TRBJ2-1
D gene: TRBD2

CDR3 protein: CASSPLRGITEAFF
CDR3 DNA: TGTGCCAGCAGCCCCCTCCGGGGGATAACTGAAGCTTTCTTT
V gene: TRBV28
clone size: many
J gene: TRBJ1-1
D gene: NA

CDR3 protein: CSVGAGRTNNEQFF
CDR3 DNA: TGCAGCGTTGGGGCCGGACGGACAAACAATGAGCAGTTCTTC
V gene: TRBV29-1
clone size: NA
J gene: TRBJ2-1
D gene: NA

CDR3 protein: CASSSGCCPGQWRSSYNSPLHF
CDR3 DNA: TGTGCCAGCAGCTCGGGCTGCTGCCCGGGACAGTGGAGGAGCTCCTATAATTCACCCCTCCACTTT
V gene: TRBV9
clone size: NA
J gene: TRBJ1-6
D gene: TRBD1

CDR3 protein: CASTVGTANTEAFF
CDR3 DNA: TGTGCCAGCACCGTGGGGACAGCGAACACTGAAGCTTTCTTT
V gene: TRBV5-6
clone size: NA
J gene: TRBJ1-1
D gene: TRBD1

CDR3 protein: CASSLAGLHRSSSYNEQFF
CDR3 DNA: TGTGCCAGCAGCTTAGCGGGACTACATCGATCTAGCTCCTACAATGAGCAGTTCTTC
V gene: TRBV11-1
clone size: few
J gene: TRBJ2-1
D gene: TRBD2

CDR3 protein: CSARDPGEQFF
CDR3 DNA: TGCAGTGCTAGAGATCCCGGTGAGCAGTTCTTC
V gene: TRBV20-1
clone size: NA
J gene: TRBJ2-1
D gene: NA

CDR3 protein: CASSTGTGVAGELFF
CDR3 DNA: TGTGCCAGCAGCACCGGGACAGGGGTGGCCGGGGAGCTGTTTTTT
V gene: TRBV7-2
clone size: NA
J gene: TRBJ2-2
D gene: TRBD1

CDR3 protein: CASSLWAGGDSPLHF
CDR3 DNA: TGTGCCAGCAGTTTATGGGCAGGGGGTGATTCACCCCTCCACTTT
V gene: TRBV28
clone size: NA
J gene: TRBJ1-6
D gene: TRBD1

CDR3 protein: CASSVVSETEAFF
CDR3 DNA: TGTGCCAGCAGCGTAGTCTCGGAGACTGAAGCTTTCTTT
V gene: TRBV9
clone size: NA
J gene: TRBJ1-1
D gene: NA

CDR3 protein: CASSLGGGQGVHQPQHF
CDR3 DNA: TGTGCCAGCAGTTTAGGGGGAGGACAGGGGGTTCATCAGCCCCAGCATTTT
V gene: TRBV27
clone size: once
J gene: TRBJ1-5
D gene: TRBD1

CDR3 protein: CASSLAGGAGETQYF
CDR3 DNA: TGTGCCAGCAGTTTAGCCGGGGGGGCCGGAGAGACCCAGTACTTC
V gene: TRBV27
clone size: NA
J gene: TRBJ2-5
D gene: TRBD2

CDR3 protein: CASGQQRGTDTQYF
CDR3 DNA: TGTGCCAGCGGCCAACAGCGGGGAACAGATACGCAGTATTTT
V gene: TRBV6-1
clone size: NA
J gene: TRBJ2-3
D gene: TRBD2

CDR3 protein: CAISEGAQGDYGYTF
CDR3 DNA: TGTGCCATCAGTGAGGGTGCCCAAGGGGACTATGGCTACACCTTC
V gene: TRBV10-3
clone size: NA
J gene: TRBJ1-2
D gene: NA

CDR3 protein: CASSTTQGNEQFF
CDR3 DNA: TGTGCCAGCAGCACAACACAGGGTAATGAGCAGTTCTTC
V gene: TRBV14
clone size: NA
J gene: TRBJ2-1
D gene: NA

CDR3 protein: CASSAGEAGGADTQYF
CDR3 DNA: TGTGCCAGCAGCGCCGGGGAGGCGGGAGGGGCAGATACGCAGTATTTT
V gene: TRBV9
clone size: NA
J gene: TRBJ2-3
D gene: TRBD2

CDR3 protein: CASSPDRAGNQPQHF
CDR3 DNA: TGTGCCAGCTCACCTGACAGGGCGGGCAATCAGCCCCAGCATTTT
V gene: TRBV18
clone size: NA
J gene: TRBJ1-5
D gene: TRBD1

CDR3 protein: CASSYDGKSNYGYTF
CDR3 DNA: TGTGCCAGCAGTTACGACGGGAAATCTAACTATGGCTACACCTTC
V gene: TRBV6-5
clone size: few
J gene: TRBJ1-2
D gene: NA

CDR3 protein: CASSLTGGNTIYF
CDR3 DNA: TGTGCCAGCAGTTTAACAGGTGGAAACACCATATATTTT
V gene: TRBV27
clone size: NA
J gene: TRBJ1-3
D gene: NA

CDR3 protein: CASSRSGGFLGGYTF
CDR3 DNA: TGTGCCAGCAGCCGCTCGGGGGGCTTTCTTGGTGGCTACACCTTC
V gene: TRBV14
clone size: few
J gene: TRBJ1-2
D gene: NA

CDR3 protein: CASRTGTGDQPQHF
CDR3 DNA: TGTGCCAGCAGGACCGGGACAGGGGATCAGCCCCAGCATTTT
V gene: TRBV6-6
clone size: NA
J gene: TRBJ1-5
D gene: TRBD1

CDR3 protein: CASSAGGEAGYEQFF
CDR3 DNA: TGTGCCAGCAGCGCGGGGGGGGAGGCGGGCTATGAGCAGTTCTTC
V gene: TRBV9
clone size: NA
J gene: TRBJ2-1
D gene: TRBD2

CDR3 protein: CASSSPGTLVGNTIYF
CDR3 DNA: TGTGCCAGCAGCTCGCCCGGGACATTGGTTGGAAACACCATATATTTT
V gene: TRBV7-4
clone size: NA
J gene: TRBJ1-3
D gene: NA

CDR3 protein: CASSPQGTGDYGYTF
CDR3 DNA: TGTGCCAGCTCACCTCAAGGGACAGGTGACTATGGCTACACCTTC
V gene: TRBV18
clone size: NA
J gene: TRBJ1-2
D gene: TRBD1

CDR3 protein: CAIGDRGETQYF
CDR3 DNA: TGTGCCATCGGGGACAGGGGAGAGACCCAGTACTTC
V gene: TRBV10-3
clone size: NA
J gene: TRBJ2-5
D gene: TRBD1

CDR3 protein: CASSTGYNEQFF
CDR3 DNA: TGTGCCAGCAGCACAGGTTACAATGAGCAGTTCTTC
V gene: TRBV6-6
clone size: NA
J gene: TRBJ2-1
D gene: NA

CDR3 protein: CASSLLPGGTGDSPLHF
CDR3 DNA: TGTGCCAGCAGCTTATTACCCGGGGGGACAGGAGATTCACCCCTCCACTTT
V gene: TRBV7-2
clone size: NA
J gene: TRBJ1-6
D gene: TRBD1

CDR3 protein: CAIRDLTGVSSYNEQFF
CDR3 DNA: TGTGCCATCAGGGACCTGACAGGGGTATCGTCCTACAATGAGCAGTTCTTC
V gene: TRBV10-3
clone size: NA
J gene: TRBJ2-1
D gene: TRBD1

CDR3 protein: CASSFPRQHTEAFF
CDR3 DNA: TGTGCCAGCAGCTTCCCTCGACAGCACACTGAAGCTTTCTTT
V gene: TRBV5-4
clone size: NA
J gene: TRBJ1-1
D gene: NA

CDR3 protein: CASSPSPGRELTEAFF
CDR3 DNA: TGTGCCAGCAGCCCCAGTCCCGGGAGGGAATTAACTGAAGCTTTCTTT
V gene: TRBV4-2
clone size: NA
J gene: TRBJ1-1
D gene: NA

CDR3 protein: CASSLSRPYNSPLHF
CDR3 DNA: TGTGCCAGCAGTTTAAGCAGGCCCTATAATTCACCCCTCCACTTT
V gene: TRBV27
clone size: few
J gene: TRBJ1-6
D gene: NA

CDR3 protein: CASSGTGFEGQFF
CDR3 DNA: TGTGCCAGTAGTGGAACAGGGTTCGAGGGGCAGTTCTTC
V gene: TRBV19
clone size: NA
J gene: TRBJ2-1
D gene: NA

CDR3 protein: CASSQDQAGIGPQHF
CDR3 DNA: TGCGCCAGCAGCCAAGATCAAGCAGGGATCGGGCCCCAGCATTTT
V gene: TRBV4-1
clone size: NA
J gene: TRBJ1-5
D gene: NA

CDR3 protein: CAWSTRAGVGNTIYF
CDR3 DNA: TGTGCCTGGAGCACCCGCGCAGGGGTCGGAAACACCATATATTTT
V gene: TRBV30
clone size: NA
J gene: TRBJ1-3
D gene: NA

CDR3 protein: CATRTGTGRNSPLHF
CDR3 DNA: TGTGCCACTCGTACGGGGACAGGGCGGAATTCACCCCTCCACTTT
V gene: TRBV6-5
clone size: NA
J gene: TRBJ1-6
D gene: TRBD1

CDR3 protein: CASSSAGDLSNQPQHF
CDR3 DNA: TGTGCCAGCAGCTCCGCGGGGGACCTTAGCAATCAGCCCCAGCATTTT
V gene: TRBV5-6
clone size: NA
J gene: TRBJ1-5
D gene: NA